The rows below give T cell receptor beta chains drawn from one sample of a study of blood T cell repertoires in COVID-19. The method was immunoSEQ multiplex PCR; TCRdb's version includes in-frame clones alone and lacks a portion of them. This sample has approximately 52,000 clones, with roughly 89% found just once. Material for sequencing was peripheral blood. The receptors originated from a man in his sixties with active COVID-19. Both conserved end residues are part of each CDR3. The D gene is left open where the match is weak. A row's size may be missing; if present it is once, few, many or a size class.

V	J	D	size	DNA	CDR3
TRBV28	TRBJ1-3	TRBD1	NA	TGTGCCAGCAGTAAAAGACAGGGATCTGGAAACACCATATATTTT	CASSKRQGSGNTIYF
TRBV6-2/TRBV6-3	TRBJ2-2	NA	NA	TGTGCCAGCAGTTACTCCCGGCTAGCCGGGGAGCTGTTTTTT	CASSYSRLAGELFF
TRBV7-9	TRBJ2-7	NA	NA	TGTGCCAGCAGCCAGACATCCCCCTACGAGCAGTACTTC	CASSQTSPYEQYF
TRBV10-3	TRBJ2-5	NA	once	TGTGCCACCCAAAACCTTTCCAGGGGGGCCCAAGAGACCCAGTACTTC	CATQNLSRGAQETQYF
TRBV19	TRBJ2-2	TRBD2	NA	TGTGCCAGTAGTAAATACCTTAGCGGGAGCACCGGGGAGCTGTTTTTT	CASSKYLSGSTGELFF
TRBV9	TRBJ2-7	TRBD2	NA	TGTGCCAGCAGCGTAAAAGCGGGAGGGCCGAGGAACGAGCAGTACTTC	CASSVKAGGPRNEQYF
TRBV11-1	TRBJ2-5	NA	NA	TGTGCCAGCAGCTTTCGGCGACAGGCCGCCCAAGAGACCCAGTACTTC	CASSFRRQAAQETQYF
TRBV7-8	TRBJ1-5	NA	few	TGTGCCAGCAGCTCTAAAAATCAGCCCCAGCATTTT	CASSSKNQPQHF
TRBV6-5	TRBJ2-1	NA	NA	TGTGCCAGCAGTTACGGTCTAGTTTACAATGAGCAGTTCTTC	CASSYGLVYNEQFF
TRBV25-1	TRBJ1-1	NA	NA	TGTGCCAGCAGTGAAGCAGGGAAAGCTTTCTTT	CASSEAGKAFF
TRBV25-1	TRBJ2-5	NA	NA	TGTGCCAGCAGTGCTTGGATCGACTGGGACCAAGAGACCCAGTACTTC	CASSAWIDWDQETQYF
TRBV25-1	TRBJ1-6	NA	NA	TGTGCCAGCAGTGACGGACAGTATAATTCACCCCTCCACTTT	CASSDGQYNSPLHF
TRBV7-9	TRBJ2-2	TRBD1	NA	TGTGCCAGCAGCTTGGGTCTGGGACAGGGGGCCGGGGAGCTGTTTTTT	CASSLGLGQGAGELFF
TRBV7-9	TRBJ2-6	TRBD1	NA	TGTGCCAGCAGCTCCGGGACAGCGCGCTCTGGGGCCAACGTCCTGACTTTC	CASSSGTARSGANVLTF
TRBV5-6	TRBJ2-5	NA	NA	TGTGCCAGCAGCTTGGGCAGCCAAGAGACCCAGTACTTC	CASSLGSQETQYF
TRBV2	TRBJ2-5	NA	NA	TGTGCCAGCAGTGGTGACACACTCGGAGGGACCCAGTACTTC	CASSGDTLGGTQYF
TRBV7-2	TRBJ1-2	TRBD1	NA	TGTGCCAGCAGCTCTAGACAGGGGGCGTTAATTGGCTACACCTTC	CASSSRQGALIGYTF
TRBV18	TRBJ2-3	NA	NA	TGTGCCAGCTCATTTCAGGGCACAGATACGCAGTATTTT	CASSFQGTDTQYF